This T cell receptor (beta chain) was identified during a study of OX40 agonist ivuxolimab in advanced cancers. About the research overall: Patients received ivuxolimab, an intravenous treatment, every 2 weeks at 0.01 to 10 mg/kg.

Clones were sequenced by immunoSEQ multiplex PCR, and TCRdb holds only the in-frame ones, with some missing. The sample has 60,000 to 95,000 clones, 70% to 90% seen once. This clone was recorded only once. The antigen remains unidentified. Study results and limitations: In a subset of nonresponders, normalized T-cell clonal expansion was also low.

V lost 0 bases, J lost 4 bases, and 15 bases lay in between. Germline V gene data show CDR1 as SGHRS and CDR2 as YFSETQ. The CDR3 is 16 amino acids. This clonotype originated in an adult with an advanced solid tumor such as melanoma, head and neck, liver or kidney cancer. The genes are TRBV5-1 and TRBJ2-3; D is possibly TRBD1 or TRBD2 (5 bases each). The source was CD4+ or CD8+ T cells sorted from blood, collected in a trial of the OX40 agonist ivuxolimab. CDR3 residues: CASSLGGAFVPDTQYF. The CDR3 DNA reads as TGCGCCAGCAGCTTGGGAGGGGCATTCGTACCAGATACGCAGTATTTT.